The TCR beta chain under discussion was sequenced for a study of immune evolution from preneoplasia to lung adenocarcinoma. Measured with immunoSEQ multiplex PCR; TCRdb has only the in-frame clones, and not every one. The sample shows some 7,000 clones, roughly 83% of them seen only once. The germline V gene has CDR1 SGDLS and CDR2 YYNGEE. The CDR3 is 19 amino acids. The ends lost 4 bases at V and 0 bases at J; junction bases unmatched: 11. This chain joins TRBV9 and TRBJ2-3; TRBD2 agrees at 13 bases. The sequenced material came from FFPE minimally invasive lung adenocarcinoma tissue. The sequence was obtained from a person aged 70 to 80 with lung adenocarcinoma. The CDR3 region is CASSTRLAGGGPSTDTQYF. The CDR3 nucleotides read TGTGCCAGCAGCACCCGACTAGCGGGGGGCGGCCCCAGCACAGATACGCAGTATTTT.